One and the same sample provided the 8 T cell receptor beta chains below, sequenced in a study of T cell repertoires in cytomegalovirus infection. TCRdb analysed the reads with MiXCR anew, one entry per CDR3 protein. This table has about 490,000 distinct CDR3 sequences, less than 30% appearing once. The sequenced sample was PBMCs. These receptors all stem from a human donor in good health (CMV status not recorded). Some clones in this sample may be carry-over from other donors' samples.

This clonotype was counted many times. The rearrangement uses TRBV11-3 and TRBJ2-3; 12 bases align to TRBD1. Germline CDR1 is SGHNT and CDR2 is YENEEA. The length of the CDR3 is 16 residues. Unmatched junction bases numbered 9, after V lost 5 bases and J lost 6 bases. In DNA form, the CDR3 reads TGTGCCAGCAGCCCCCGCCGGGACAGGGGGCGGGATACGCAGTATTTT. Encoded protein: CASSPRRDRGRDTQYF. Based on the CDR3 plus reference TRBV11-3 and TRBJ2-3, the full variable domain is EAGVVQSPRYKIIEKKQPVAFWCNPISGHNTLYWYLQNLGQGPELLIRYENEEAVDDSQLPKDRFSAERLKGVDSTLKIQPAELGDSAVYLCASSPRRDRGRDTQYFGPGTRLTVL.

The V call is TRBV6-6, the J call TRBJ1-2, with TRBD1 identical over 10 bases. V lost 2 bases and J lost 3; bases outside the gene matches: 6. In germline, CDR1 is MNHNY, CDR2 SVGAGI (reference sequence). This CDR3 comprises 16 residues. CDR3 sequence (DNA): TGTGCCAGCAGTTACCTAGGGACAGGGGATGACTATGGCTACACCTTC. This encodes CASSYLGTGDDYGYTF.

In this sample, this clonotype turned up a few times. This chain links TRBV18 with TRBJ2-1, with D tentatively TRBD1 (6 bases). V lost 4 bases, J lost 7 bases, and 14 bases lay in between. The CDR3 extends over 14 amino acids. Germline V lookup: CDR1 KGHSH, CDR2 LQKENI. CDR3 coding DNA: TGTGCCAGCTCACGGGACAAGGGCAAAAATGAGCAGTTCTTC. It is translated as CASSRDKGKNEQFF.

This clonotype is medium-sized in the sample. The J gene is TRBJ1-4, the V gene TRBV7-8; D gene ambiguous. V was shortened by 5 bases and J by 2 bases, with 24 bases between the two germline ends. This CDR3 spans 19 amino acids. Germline V gives CDR1 SGHVS, CDR2 FQNEAQ. The CDR3 DNA follows: TGTGCCAGCAGCATACTAGGGATCGCCGGACGGAGGACTAATGAAAAACTGTTTTTT. The encoded protein is CASSILGIAGRRTNEKLFF.

This clonotype was observed a handful of times. The chain joins TRBV7-8 to TRBJ1-1; D remains ambiguous. V was cut by 1 base and J by 4 bases, with 13 bases left in between. Germline V lookup: CDR1 SGHVS, CDR2 FQNEAQ. The length of the CDR3 is 15 residues. The CDR3 protein is CASSLDETSSTEAFF. For the CDR3, the DNA is TGTGCCAGCAGCTTAGACGAGACATCGAGCACTGAAGCTTTCTTT.

The gene calls are TRBV9 and TRBJ1-1; a weak D match, TRBD1 (5 bases). The V end lost 3 bases, the J end lost 3 bases, and 12 bases lay between the germline ends. Germline assignment: CDR1 SGDLS and CDR2 YYNGEE. The CDR3 is made up of 14 amino acids. The CDR3: CASSGGVRDTEAFF. In nucleotides, the CDR3 is TGTGCCAGCAGCGGAGGGGTGAGGGACACTGAAGCTTTCTTT.

This chain links TRBV6-2 or TRBV6-3 with TRBJ1-2; D gene unclear. Trimming pared 2 bases from V and 8 bases from J, leaving 9 bases between. The CDR3 totals 12 residues. The germline V gene has CDR1 MNHEY and CDR2 SVGEGT. CDR3 region: CASSYPAPGYTF. CDR3 in DNA: TGTGCCAGCAGTTACCCCGCTCCGGGCTACACCTTC.

This clonotype was counted only a few times. This rearrangement joins TRBV19 to TRBJ1-1, with 7 bases fitting TRBD1. The CDR3 extends over 14 amino acids. The germline CDR1 and CDR2 sequences are LNHDA and SQIVND (reference sequence). Trimming took 3 bases from V and 6 from J; bases not matched to a gene: 7. The CDR3 spells CASSIGQASAEAFF. The CDR3 DNA is TGTGCCAGTAGTATTGGACAGGCAAGCGCTGAAGCTTTCTTT.